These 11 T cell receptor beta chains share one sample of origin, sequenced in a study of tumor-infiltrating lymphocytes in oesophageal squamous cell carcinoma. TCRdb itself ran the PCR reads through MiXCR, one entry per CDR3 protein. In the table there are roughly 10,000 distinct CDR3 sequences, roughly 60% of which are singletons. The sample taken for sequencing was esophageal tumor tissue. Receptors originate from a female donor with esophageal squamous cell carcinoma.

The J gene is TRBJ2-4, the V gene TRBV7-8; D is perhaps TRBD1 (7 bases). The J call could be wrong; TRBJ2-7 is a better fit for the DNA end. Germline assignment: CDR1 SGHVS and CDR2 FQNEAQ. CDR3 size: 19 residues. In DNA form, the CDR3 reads TGTGCCAGCAGCCCCTACCTCTCGACAGGGAGGCCCCTCTCCTACGAGCAGTACTTC. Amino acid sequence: CASSPYLSTGRPLSYEQYF.

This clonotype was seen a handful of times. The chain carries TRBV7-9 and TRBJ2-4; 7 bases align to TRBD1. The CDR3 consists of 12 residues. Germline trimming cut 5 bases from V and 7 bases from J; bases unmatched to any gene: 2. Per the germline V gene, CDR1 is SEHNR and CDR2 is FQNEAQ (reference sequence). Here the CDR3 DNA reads TGTGCCAGCAGCCCACAGGGGAACATTCAGTACTTC. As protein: CASSPQGNIQYF.

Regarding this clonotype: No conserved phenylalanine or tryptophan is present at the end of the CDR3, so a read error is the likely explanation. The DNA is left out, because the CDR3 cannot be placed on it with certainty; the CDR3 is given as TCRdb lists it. The CDR3 reads CASSLSWTS. J is TRBJ2-6 and V is TRBV7-3. Germline V gene sequence: CDR1 SGHTA, CDR2 FQGTGA. The CDR3 is 9 residues long, counting both termini.

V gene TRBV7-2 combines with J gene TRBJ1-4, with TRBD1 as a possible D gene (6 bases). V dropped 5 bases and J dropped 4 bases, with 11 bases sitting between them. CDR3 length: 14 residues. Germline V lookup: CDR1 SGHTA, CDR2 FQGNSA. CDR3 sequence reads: CASSRGQFNEKLFF. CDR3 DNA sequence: TGTGCCAGCAGCCGAGGACAGTTTAATGAAAAACTGTTTTTT. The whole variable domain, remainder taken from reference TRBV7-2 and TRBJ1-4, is GAGVSQSPSNKVTEKGKDVELRCDPISGHTALYWYRQSLGQGLEFLIYFQGNSAPDKSGLPSDRFSAERTGGSVSTLTIQRTQQEDSAVYLCASSRGQFNEKLFFGSGTQLSVL.

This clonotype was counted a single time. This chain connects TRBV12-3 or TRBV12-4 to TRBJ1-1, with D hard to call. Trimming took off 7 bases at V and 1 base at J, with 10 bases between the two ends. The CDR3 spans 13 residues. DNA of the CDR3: TGTGCCAGCAAGATACGGTGGAACACTGAAGCTTTCTTT. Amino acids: CASKIRWNTEAFF.

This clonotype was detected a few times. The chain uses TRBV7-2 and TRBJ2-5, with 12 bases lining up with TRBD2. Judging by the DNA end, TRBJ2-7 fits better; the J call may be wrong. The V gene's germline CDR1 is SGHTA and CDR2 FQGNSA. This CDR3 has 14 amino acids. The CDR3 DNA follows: TGTGCCAGCAGCCTACTAGCGGGAGGCGGCGAGCAGTACTTC. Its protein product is CASSLLAGGGEQYF.

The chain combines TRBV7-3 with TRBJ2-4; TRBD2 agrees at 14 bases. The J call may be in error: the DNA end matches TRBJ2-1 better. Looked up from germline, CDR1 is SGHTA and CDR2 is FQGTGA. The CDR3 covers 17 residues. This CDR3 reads CASSFGHGLAGGGEQFF. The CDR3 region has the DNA TGTGCCAGCAGCTTTGGTCACGGACTAGCGGGAGGAGGGGAGCAGTTCTTC.

CDR3 in DNA: TGTGCCAGCAGCCTCGGACTAGCGGGGTACAATGAGCAGTTCTTC. Amino acid sequence: CASSLGLAGYNEQFF. The rearrangement joins TRBV6-6 to TRBJ2-1, with 12 bases fitting TRBD2. The CDR3 is made up of 15 amino acids. Germline CDR1 and CDR2: MNHNY and SVGAGI (reference sequence). Germline trimming cut 6 bases from V and 4 bases from J; bases unmatched to any gene: 4.

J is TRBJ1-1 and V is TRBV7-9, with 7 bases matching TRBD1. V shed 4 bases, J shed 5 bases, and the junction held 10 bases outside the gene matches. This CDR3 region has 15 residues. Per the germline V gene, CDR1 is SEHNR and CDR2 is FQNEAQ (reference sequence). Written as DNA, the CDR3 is TGTGCCAGCAGCTCCCGAAACAGGGGCGGAACTGAAGCTTTCTTT. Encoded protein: CASSSRNRGGTEAFF. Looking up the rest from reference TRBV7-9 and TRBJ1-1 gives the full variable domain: DTGVSQNPRHKITKRGQNVTFRCDPISEHNRLYWYRQTLGQGPEFLTYFQNEAQLEKSRLLSDRFSAERPKGSFSTLEIQRTEQGDSAMYLCASSSRNRGGTEAFFGQGTRLTVV.

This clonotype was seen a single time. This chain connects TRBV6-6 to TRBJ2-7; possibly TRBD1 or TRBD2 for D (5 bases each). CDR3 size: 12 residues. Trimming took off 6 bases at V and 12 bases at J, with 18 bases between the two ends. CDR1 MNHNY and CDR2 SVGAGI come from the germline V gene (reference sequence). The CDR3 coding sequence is TGTGCCAGCAGCTCCCTCGGGGCAGTTCGGTACTTC. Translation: CASSSLGAVRYF.

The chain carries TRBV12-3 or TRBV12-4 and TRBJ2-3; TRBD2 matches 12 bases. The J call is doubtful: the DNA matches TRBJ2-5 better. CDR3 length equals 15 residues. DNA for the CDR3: TGTGCCAGCACCCGGCTAGCGGGAGGGGGAGAGACCCAGTACTTC. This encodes CASTRLAGGGETQYF.